This TCR beta chain is drawn from a study of cytomegalovirus exposure and HLA in healthy donors (dated by TCRdb to about 2017). Context from the whole study: According to an earlier analysis of 587 of the donors, 200 million or so T cells yielded some 120 million unique TCR beta sequences and approximately 300 Gb of sequence data. The later analysis used no new phenotypic data to find candidate immune exposures, relying instead on TCR beta sequences and their occurrence across donors. In a later genetic analysis, genome-wide SNP genotypes for 398 of the 666 donors were used, and that subset was treated as a discovery cohort. The study aimed to test whether signatures of past pathogen exposure could be identified by cataloging public T cell receptors. The genetic ancestry cluster associated with self-reported Caucasian donors included 70% to 85% of the roughly 380 genotyped donors. All discovery cohort repertoires had been generated on a single sequencing platform. Five DR-DQ haplotypes were handled as single units for association and clustering, since linkage in the cohort was strong. Among around 400 genotyped donors of the cohort, an average of approximately 240,000 unique TCR beta nucleotide sequences were sequenced per donor, around 18% of them non-productive. In an earlier analysis of 587 of the donors, high-throughput TCR beta sequencing was used to judge whether each TCR beta V gene segment behaved as functional or pseudogenic. Both class I and class II loci were covered by HLA typing, at four-digit resolution. The number of donors typed differed by locus, with 629-630 for A, B, C, DRB1 and DQB1, roughly 550 for DQA1, 606 for DPA1, and 450 to 480 for DPB1. Donor age, sex, ethnicity and CMV serostatus were compiled alongside the repertoire data. Along with the approximately 700-subject first cohort, a separate validation cohort of over a hundred different subjects was used. Using immunosequencing, the study profiled T cell repertoires from 550 to 750 subjects and related those repertoires to cytomegalovirus serostatus. To study patterns of TCR occurrence, a later analysis re-analyzed previously published TCR beta repertoires from around 660 donors and added high-resolution HLA genotyping. An early release covering roughly 580 HLA-typed donors comprised approximately 290 gigabases of sequencing data and some 79 million unique TCR sequences. High-throughput TCR immunosequencing, statistical association of individual TCRs with disease status, and machine learning were combined to predict cytomegalovirus infection status. Overall results and qualifications from the work: While some public TCRs were present in many individuals, most TCR sequences turned up only very rarely across donors. In this cohort, only TCR beta chains were sequenced, and detectable features were limited by the absence of alpha or paired-chain data. In a later analysis, most CMV-associated TCR beta chains were found to appear HLA-restricted, with HLA associations seemingly driven largely by CMV exposure. Because some donors lacked HLA typing at each locus, the association tests relied only on the typed subset. Linkage disequilibrium might explain the correlated functional status among segregating V segments, but an unknown experimental factor could not be excluded. According to a later analysis, TCR association rates differed among HLA loci, with DRB1 alleles showing the most associated TCRs and HLA-C alleles showing the fewest. The sequencing pipeline was judged likely to have produced a cluster of highly shared sequence variants as a technical artifact. An earlier analysis of approximately 600 of the donors showed that most TCR beta V segments appeared in productive rearrangements either about 87% or about 30% of the time, which broadly matched IMGT annotations. A further reported finding was that TCR beta sequences accurately predicted the HLA-A and HLA-B alleles for most subjects in the first cohort. The only immune exposure information available for the cohort was CMV serostatus. Because counts were too low, seventeen rarely observed V segments, including chromosome 9 orphons, were excluded from the earlier analysis of several hundred of the donors. The presence/absence analyses assumed that sequencing depth was roughly uniform across donors, and that assumption may not be true. In the study, some 160 TCR beta chains were listed as associated with cytomegalovirus. According to a later analysis, parvovirus B19, influenza, CMV and Epstein-Barr virus appeared linked to several top co-occurrence clusters. In a later genetic analysis, a missense DCLRE1C variant was associated with V-gene and J-gene trimming of TCR beta chains, and the association was replicated in an independent cohort. It was suggested by the authors that the approach could potentially be generalized to other disease states and immunological phenotypes. A few of the identified cytomegalovirus-associated TCR beta chains were confirmed in vitro to be specific for cytomegalovirus antigens. A later analysis found that HLA-associated TCR beta chains were more clonally expanded and had lower generation probabilities than equally common non-associated chains. In both the original and validation cohorts, the classifier was reported to diagnose cytomegalovirus status with high specificity and sensitivity. Compared with the 666-donor mean, donors in an Asian-associated ancestry cluster had fewer N-insertions in productive TCRs, according to a later genetic analysis. When HLA alleles, especially DR and DQ, strongly co-occurred, attributing TCR associations to individual alleles was difficult. In a later analysis, around 17,000 TCR beta sequences were associated with specific HLA alleles at a false discovery rate of 0.05.

Concerning this clone itself: The target of this receptor is not known. Base-call qualities are not available, and no considerably larger clone is one nucleotide away.

In total, fewer than 750 healthy bone marrow donors made up the cohort. All cohort members were sampled while nominally healthy, although unrecorded immune exposures were likely present. The donor was CMV seropositive and was included in the group of almost 300 seropositive cohort members. Each donor provided a peripheral blood sample, and peripheral blood mononuclear cells were used for TCR beta sequencing. Genomic DNA extraction from the blood cell samples was performed with the Qiagen DNeasy Blood Extraction Kit. Receptor libraries were prepared by the immunoSEQ multiplex PCR assay. The multiplex PCR relied on a mix of 60 forward primers for TCR Vbeta segments and 13 reverse primers for TCR Jbeta segments. A multiplex PCR assay on genomic DNA amplified the CDR3 region of rearranged TCR beta genes. On the Illumina HiSeq System, the amplified TCR beta libraries were sequenced as 87-base-pair reads. The authors processed their data as follows. A later analysis counted about 80 million unique TCR beta chains across the 670 or so repertoires, and around 9.9 million of these chains were shared by at least two donors. Raw reads were error-corrected and collapsed into unique sequences by a nearest-neighbor algorithm in which closely related sequences were merged to remove PCR and sequencing errors. Alignment of CDR3 sequences to IMGT reference sequences was used to assign V, D and J gene segments. For a sequence to be retained, a match of at least six nucleotides was required to both a V gene segment and a J gene segment. A rearrangement was called productive if the CDR3 had no stop codons and remained in frame with V and J, and every other rearrangement was called non-productive. CDR3 was defined according to IMGT convention as the region running from the second conserved V-encoded cysteine to the conserved J-encoded phenylalanine. In an earlier analysis of approximately 590 of the donors, sequences lacking an unambiguous match to a single V gene segment were excluded. An earlier analysis of a few hundred of the donors called V segments functional above 56.7% productive rearrangements and segregating when the between-donor standard deviation exceeded 5%. A statistical classification framework was developed to diagnose cytomegalovirus status using the catalog of TCR beta chain sequences. A later analysis assigned V and J genes by comparing TCR nucleotide sequences with IMGT/GENE-DB human TR gene sequences. In a later analysis, CDR3 sequences and most-parsimonious VDJ recombination scenarios were assigned using the TCRdist pipeline. A later analysis defined each TCR beta chain by its CDR3 amino acid sequence plus V-gene family, and excluded reads lacking a unique V-gene family. A later analysis removed roughly 590 highly shared, low-generation-probability nucleotide sequences to deal with suspected cross-contamination and a sequencing artifact. In a later analysis, a clonal expansion index for each public chain was calculated from normalized within-repertoire ranks of inferred template counts. In a later analysis, generation probabilities were computed using a VDJ recombination model fitted to out-of-frame rearrangements, and the results were checked against IGoR. In a later analysis, hypergeometric tests were used to score TCR-TCR, TCR-HLA and TCR-CMV co-occurrence, with a repertoire-size bias correction applied to TCR pairs. To estimate false discovery rates, a later analysis permuted the HLA or CMV assignments 20 times. In a later analysis, co-occurring TCRs were grouped using DBSCAN, and TCRdist sequence similarity was added for clustering within HLA-allele-positive subsets. Repertoires with fewer than 30,000 or more than 120,000 public chains, plus five repertoires with anomalous nucleotide sharing, were excluded from co-occurrence clustering. Entries here come from immuneACCESS through TCRdb and include only in-frame sequences with V and J called. Some clones fail to appear in such tables; in the studies checked, an unresolved V gene covers under half of the shortfall, and the cause of the remainder is unknown. Clonal size and the V and J genes are those of that table, whereas D and trimming came from the DNA. Present in this sample are fewer than 250,000 clones, roughly four fifths of which were seen just once. Of the sample, less than 4% falls within the top ten clones.

The sequenced material came from PBMCs. The receptor was derived from a woman in her thirties in good health and CMV-seropositive.

The DNA sequence is given as TGTGCCAGCAGCCTCCGACAGGGTGTCGTCCACGAGCAGTACTTC. Translated, this is CASSLRQGVVHEQYF. This sequence uses TRBV21-1 and TRBJ2-5; the table's D call, TRBD1, was not checked against the DNA. The J call may be in error: the DNA end matches TRBJ2-7 better. TRBV21-1 is termed a pseudogene. Its CDR3 holds 15 amino acids, cysteine through phenylalanine. Only CDR3 DNA is held: 45 bases, read in frame from base 1.